The present T cell receptor (beta chain) was sequenced within a study of T cells in localized non-small cell lung cancer. Study-wide points: Across samples, adjacent lung featured a median around 55 of the top 100 tumor clones. Among the tissues sampled, uninvolved adjacent lung had the highest T cell clonality, above tumor.

The V gene's germline CDR1 is SEHNR and CDR2 FQNEAQ (reference sequence). Between the trimmed V and J ends, which lost 5 bases and 0 bases, there was a span of 16 bases. The CDR3 runs to 17 residues. Notes on this clone: Its target is unknown.

Profiled with immunoSEQ multiplex PCR; TCRdb holds only in-frame clones, not every one. The sample carries approximately 16,000 clones, more than 80% recorded once. Sequencing was performed on peripheral blood, taken before any cancer treatment. The chain recombines TRBV7-9 with TRBJ2-2; D gene ambiguous. The clonotype comes from an older female donor with stage I squamous cell lung carcinoma. The CDR3 protein is CASSPNYRLANTGELFF. As DNA, the CDR3 is TGTGCCAGCAGCCCTAACTACCGATTAGCGAACACCGGGGAGCTGTTTTTT.